This is a list of T cell receptor beta chains from one sample in a study of blood T cell repertoires in COVID-19. The protocol was immunoSEQ multiplex PCR, while the TCRdb copy is restricted to in-frame clones and leaves out a portion. The data show about 36,000 clones, around 81% seen once. Source material: peripheral blood. These receptors came from a man aged 50-60 years with active COVID-19. Both conserved end residues are part of each CDR3. The D gene is left open where the match is weak. Not all rows give a size; the values are once, few, many and, for expanded clones, a class.

>NA|TRBJ1-1|NA|TRBV4-2
TGTGCCAGCAGTTACGACAGCTTGAACACTGAAGCTTTCTTT
CASSYDSLNTEAFF
>NA|TRBJ2-3|NA|TRBV18
TGTGCCAGCTCACCCAGTGGGGCGCGGTATTTT
CASSPSGARYF
>NA|TRBJ2-2|NA|TRBV7-2
TGTGCCAGCAGCTTAGGGTCATTGGACAGGGAGGGCACCGGGGAGCTGTTTTTT
CASSLGSLDREGTGELFF
>TRBD1|TRBJ2-1|NA|TRBV6-1
TGTGCCAGCAGTGAATTAGGGGGCCGACCGTTCTTC
CASSELGGRPFF
>TRBD1|TRBJ2-7|NA|TRBV10-3
TGTGCCACCAAGGGACAGGGAGCCTACGAGCAGTACTTC
CATKGQGAYEQYF
>TRBD1|TRBJ1-5|NA|TRBV28
TGTGCCAGCCGACCGACAGGGGGCTTATATCAGCCCCAGCATTTT
CASRPTGGLYQPQHF
>NA|TRBJ2-7|NA|TRBV28
TGTGCCACCAGGTGGCAATACGAGCAGTACTTC
CATRWQYEQYF
>NA|TRBJ2-3|NA|TRBV3-1/TRBV3-2
TGTGCCAGCAGACCACAAGATACGCAGTATTTT
CASRPQDTQYF
>NA|TRBJ1-4|NA|TRBV7-8
TGTGCCAGCAGCTCGGAGTTATTACCTAATGAAAAACTGTTTTTT
CASSSELLPNEKLFF
>NA|TRBJ1-1|few|TRBV6-5
TGTGCCAGCAGCCCAGGTTCCCAAGCTTTCTTT
CASSPGSQAFF
>NA|TRBJ2-7|NA|TRBV4-1
TGCGCCAGCAGCCAAGGGGGGGGCCTCCCCTACGAGCAGTACTTC
CASSQGGGLPYEQYF
>NA|TRBJ2-1|medium-sized|TRBV6-2/TRBV6-3
TGTGCCAGCAGTCATAGCGACGGGAGTGTCAATGAGCAGTTCTTC
CASSHSDGSVNEQFF
>NA|TRBJ1-2|NA|TRBV15
TGTGCCACCAGCAGAGAGGAGACCGGGTCGGGGTTAGGAGGCTACACCTTC
CATSREETGSGLGGYTF
>NA|TRBJ2-7|NA|TRBV5-1
TGCGCCAGCAGCTTGGTGTCTAGCGACACCTACGAGCAGTACTTC
CASSLVSSDTYEQYF
>NA|TRBJ1-6|NA|TRBV7-9
TGTGCCGGCGTCAGGGCGGATAATTCACCCCTCCACTTT
CAGVRADNSPLHF
>NA|TRBJ1-2|NA|TRBV24-1
TGTGCCACCAGTGACCTCAGTGGCTACACCTTC
CATSDLSGYTF
>NA|TRBJ1-1|NA|TRBV21-1
TGTGCCAGCAGCATCGGACAGGGGAGCACTGAAGCTTTCTTT
CASSIGQGSTEAFF
>TRBD1|TRBJ1-6|NA|TRBV6-5
TGTGCCAGCAGACATCCGGGACAGGGCTCACCCCTCCACTTT
CASRHPGQGSPLHF
>TRBD1|TRBJ1-2|NA|TRBV5-1
TGCGCCAGCAGCCCAACGACAGGGGACTATGGCTACACCTTC
CASSPTTGDYGYTF
>TRBD1|TRBJ1-5|NA|TRBV13
TGTGCCAGCAGCCCTAACAGGGGCGGGGCCCAGCATTTT
CASSPNRGGAQHF
>NA|TRBJ1-2|NA|TRBV7-2
TGTGCCAGCAGCCCAGGGTTAGGGGCCTGGGGCTACACCTTC
CASSPGLGAWGYTF
>NA|TRBJ2-1|NA|TRBV6-6
TGTGCCAGCAGTTACAGAGTAGCGGCAGACAATGAGCAGTTCTTC
CASSYRVAADNEQFF
>TRBD1|TRBJ1-5|NA|TRBV28
TGTGCCAGCAGGACAGGACAGGAGGCGCAGCCCCAGCATTTT
CASRTGQEAQPQHF
>TRBD2|TRBJ2-3|NA|TRBV6-5
TGTGCCAGCAGCCGGCTAGCGGGGGCGATGGATACGCAGTATTTT
CASSRLAGAMDTQYF
>TRBD2|TRBJ2-4|NA|TRBV6-6
TGTGCCAGCAGTTCTATGACTAGCGGGGGGGGCATTCAGTACTTC
CASSSMTSGGGIQYF
>TRBD1|TRBJ2-2|NA|TRBV9
TGTGCCAGCAGCGTCCAGGGGGACACCGGGGAGCTGTTTTTT
CASSVQGDTGELFF
>NA|TRBJ1-5|NA|TRBV7-9
TGTGCCAGCAGCTTAGCGCAGGTCGGGAGGGGCTCCAATCAGCCCCAGCATTTT
CASSLAQVGRGSNQPQHF
>TRBD1|TRBJ1-2|NA|TRBV2
TGTGCCAGCAGTGTCTGGGGACAGGGATATGGCTACACCTTC
CASSVWGQGYGYTF
>NA|TRBJ1-5|NA|TRBV3-1/TRBV3-2
TGTGCCAGCAGCCAAGGAATGGGAGGGGGGCAGCCCCAGCATTTT
CASSQGMGGGQPQHF
>NA|TRBJ2-3|NA|TRBV7-8
TGTGCCAGCAGCTTATACACAGATACGCAGTATTTT
CASSLYTDTQYF
>NA|TRBJ2-7|NA|TRBV5-1
TGCGCCAGCACCTGGGGACTGACCCCTGGGGAGCAGTACTTC
CASTWGLTPGEQYF
>NA|TRBJ2-5|NA|TRBV3-1/TRBV3-2
TGTGCCAGCAGCCAAGAGTGGGGCAGGGTGGAGACCCAGTACTTC
CASSQEWGRVETQYF
>NA|TRBJ2-1|NA|TRBV5-6
TGTGCCAGCAGCTTGTACACAAACTCCTACAATGAGCAGTTCTTC
CASSLYTNSYNEQFF
>TRBD1|TRBJ2-7|NA|TRBV19
TGTGCCAATTATCGAGGGGGACAGGGGTACCACGAGCAGTACTTC
CANYRGGQGYHEQYF
>NA|TRBJ1-1|NA|TRBV6-2/TRBV6-3
TGTGCCAGCACCCCAGCTCCGGGCAGGGAATGGAGCACTGAAGCTTTCTTT
CASTPAPGREWSTEAFF
>NA|TRBJ2-7|once|TRBV7-9
TGTGCCAGCAGCTCCCGGGACTCCTACGAGCAGTACTTC
CASSSRDSYEQYF
>TRBD1|TRBJ1-5|NA|TRBV6-6
TGTGCCAGCAGTCCCCTGGGGACAGGCATTAATCAGCCCCAGCATTTT
CASSPLGTGINQPQHF
>TRBD2|TRBJ2-1|NA|TRBV6-4
TGTGCCAGCAGTGAGGCTAGCGGGGCCTACAATGAGCAGTTCTTC
CASSEASGAYNEQFF
>NA|TRBJ2-2|NA|TRBV27
TGTGCCAGCAGTCATCGGTTGGGGGCAGACACCGGGGAGCTGTTTTTT
CASSHRLGADTGELFF
>TRBD1|TRBJ2-3|NA|TRBV29-1
TGCAGCGTTCCAGCAGGGGGAAATACGCAGTATTTT
CSVPAGGNTQYF
>TRBD1|TRBJ2-4|NA|TRBV6-6
TGTGCCAGCACTTTGGGGACAGGGAAAAACATTCAGTACTTC
CASTLGTGKNIQYF
>TRBD2|TRBJ2-3|NA|TRBV13
TGTGCCAGCTTGAGACTAGCGGGGCTCACAGATACGCAGTATTTT
CASLRLAGLTDTQYF
>NA|TRBJ2-2|NA|TRBV9
TGTGCCAGCAGCGTGACGACAGGAGAGATAAGCGGGGAGCTGTTTTTT
CASSVTTGEISGELFF
>TRBD2|TRBJ2-5|NA|TRBV7-2
TGTGCCAGCAGCCCTGCGAGCGGGGGGCCAGGGGAGACCCAGTACTTC
CASSPASGGPGETQYF
>NA|TRBJ1-1|once|TRBV18
TGTGCCAGCTCACCACCGGCCAGAGGGAACACTGAAGCTTTCTTT
CASSPPARGNTEAFF